These 13 T cell receptor beta chains came from one sample sequenced in a study of blood T cell repertoires in COVID-19. TCRdb keeps only in-frame clones here, not all; method: immunoSEQ multiplex PCR. The sample includes some 270,000 clones, roughly 86% seen only once; the top ten take about 8.6%. The specimen sequenced was peripheral blood. All receptors come from a man in his forties with active or convalescent COVID-19.

This clone was recorded only once. The chain links TRBV12-5 to TRBJ2-1, with TRBD2 matching over 16 bases. J gave up 1 base and V 3 bases, and 15 bases lay outside the gene matches. This CDR3 contains 22 residues. Germline CDR1 LGHNT, CDR2 FRNRAP. The CDR3 nucleotides are TGTGCTAGTGGTTTTCAAACATCGGGACTAGCGGGAGGGAGAGGGTCCTACAATGAGCAGTTCTTC. Amino acid sequence: CASGFQTSGLAGGRGSYNEQFF.

The V call is TRBV3-1 (or the pseudogene TRBV3-2), the J call TRBJ2-5; D remains ambiguous. Germline V gene data show CDR1 as LGHDT and CDR2 as YNNKEL (reference sequence). The CDR3 length is 11 residues. V shed 2 bases and J shed 5 bases, with 3 bases lying between them. The DNA of the CDR3 is TGTGCCAGCAGCCAACTGGAGACCCAGTACTTC. Translating gives CASSQLETQYF.

V is TRBV6-1 and J is TRBJ2-1, with D tentatively TRBD2 (5 bases). Germline loops: CDR1 MNHNS, CDR2 SASEGT. Trimming left V 2 bases short and J 4 bases short, with 12 bases between. There are 15 residues in the CDR3. The CDR3: CASSERGSAYNEQFF. The CDR3 nucleotides read TGTGCCAGCAGTGAACGTGGGAGTGCTTACAATGAGCAGTTCTTC.

The chain combines TRBV7-6 with TRBJ2-2; no clear D. The CDR3 loop spans 16 amino acids. The V gene's germline CDR1 is SGHVS and CDR2 FNYEAQ. Trimming pared 1 base from V and 0 bases from J, leaving 9 bases between. The CDR3 nucleotides read TGTGCCAGCAGCTTAGGAGTCCCGTCGAACACCGGGGAGCTGTTTTTT. It encodes CASSLGVPSNTGELFF.

The chain joins TRBV9 to TRBJ2-1; 11 nucleotides align to TRBD2. CDR3 size: 15 residues. Germline CDR1 SGDLS, CDR2 YYNGEE. Trimming at V came to 1 base and at J to 8 bases, leaving 5 bases not matched to a gene. In DNA, the CDR3 is TGTGCCAGCAGCGTACAACTAGCGGGAGTCGATGAGCAGTTCTTC. Residues: CASSVQLAGVDEQFF. The full variable domain, its missing parts supplied by reference TRBV9 and TRBJ2-1, is DSGVTQTPKHLITATGQRVTLRCSPRSGDLSVYWYQQSLDQGLQFLIQYYNGEERAKGNILERFSAQQFPDLHSELNLSSLELGDSALYFCASSVQLAGVDEQFFGPGTRLTVL.

This chain joins TRBV19 and TRBJ1-1, with 8 positions matching TRBD1. V shed 4 bases and J 8 bases; nucleotides not matched to a gene: 6. The CDR3 is 13 residues long. CDR1 and CDR2 from the germline V gene are LNHDA and SQIVND (reference sequence). CDR3 DNA sequence: TGTGCCAGTAGTACCCACAGGACAGGGGAAGCTTTCTTT. It specifies CASSTHRTGEAFF.

The genes are TRBV29-1 and TRBJ2-7; TRBD2 is a possible D gene (5 bases). Germline V gene sequence: CDR1 SQVTM, CDR2 ANQGSEA. Trimming shortened V by 5 bases and J by 6 bases, and 17 bases separated the two germline ends. The length of the CDR3 is 13 residues. The DNA for the CDR3 is TGCAGCGTTTCCGCTAGCCTTTCGGGCGAGCAGTACTTC. Its protein is CSVSASLSGEQYF.

This sequence joins TRBV10-3 and TRBJ1-3, with 7 bases lining up with TRBD1. Germline CDR1 reads ENHRY; CDR2 reads SYGVKD. Losses at the gene ends were 10 bases for V and 0 bases for J; bases not matched to a gene: 6. The length of the CDR3 is 14 residues. The CDR3 sequence is CARIYRGSGNTIYF. CDR3 DNA: TGTGCCAGAATTTACAGGGGCTCTGGAAACACCATATATTTT.

A single count supports this clone. V usage is TRBV11-3 and J usage is TRBJ2-7, with 7 bases matching TRBD1. Germline values: CDR1 SGHNT, CDR2 YENEEA. The CDR3 length is 15 residues. V lost 6 bases and J lost 4; bases outside the gene matches: 12. CDR3 residues: CASSYEWDRKYEQYF. For the CDR3, the DNA is TGTGCCAGCAGTTACGAATGGGACAGAAAATACGAGCAGTACTTC.

The chain is built from TRBV10-3 and TRBJ1-6; D call uncertain. Trimming stripped 3 bases from V and 11 bases from J, with 14 bases between. Germline values: CDR1 ENHRY, CDR2 SYGVKD. This CDR3 region has 14 residues. The CDR3 protein is CAISDSRGVAPLHF. DNA of the CDR3: TGTGCCATCAGTGATAGCCGCGGGGTGGCACCCCTCCACTTT.

The chain employs TRBV7-7 and TRBJ2-2; the match to TRBD2 covers 8 bases. With 5 bases clipped from V and 4 bases from J, the junction kept 6 bases outside the gene matches. The length of the CDR3 is 15 residues. Per germline, CDR1 SSHAT and CDR2 FNYEAQ (reference sequence). In DNA, the CDR3 is TGTGCCAGCAGCCCCGGGAGGGCGAGCACCGGGGAGCTGTTTTTT. Encoded protein: CASSPGRASTGELFF.

The chain combines TRBV7-2 with TRBJ1-1; D is unclear. Germline-derived CDR1 and CDR2 are SGHTA and FQGNSA. The germline V and J ends were trimmed by 2 bases and 5 bases, with 9 bases remaining between them. There are 13 residues in the CDR3. The CDR3 bases are TGTGCCAGCAGCTTATCGAGCTCTACTGAAGCTTTCTTT. This encodes CASSLSSSTEAFF.

This clone was observed a handful of times. One end of the junction varies from germline; a read error may be responsible. The chain couples TRBV6-5 to TRBJ1-1; TRBD1 matches 7 bases. Germline values: CDR1 MNHEY, CDR2 SVGAGI. This CDR3 contains 13 residues. CDR3 amino acids: CASRQGEGFVASF. The DNA of the CDR3 is TGTGCCAGCAGGCAGGGGGAAGGGTTTGTGGCCTCCTTT.